These 15 T cell receptor beta chains share one sample of origin, sequenced in a study of post-analysis software for immune sequencing data. Study-level findings and limits: TRBV5-6, TRBV5-1 and TRBV20-1 were among roughly 5 TRBV segments more frequent in patients than controls.

The antigens for these receptors are not known. TCR beta libraries were prepared from cDNA with unique molecular identifiers. TCRdb re-derived calls from the PCR reads in MiXCR, one entry per CDR3 protein. The sample yields around 700,000 distinct CDR3 sequences, 59% seen once. The sample taken for sequencing was blood. All receptors come from a girl aged 2-15 years with multiple sclerosis.

This clonotype was recorded only once. The chain links TRBV10-3 to TRBJ2-3; 9 positions match TRBD2. The CDR3 is 16 residues long. The V gene's germline CDR1 is ENHRY and CDR2 SYGVKD. Germline trimming cut 6 bases from V and 2 bases from J; bases unmatched to any gene: 9. The CDR3 region has the DNA TGTGCCATCAGGGTCGGCAGCGGGAGGCTCACAGATACGCAGTATTTT. Translating gives CAIRVGSGRLTDTQYF.

V gene TRBV6-5 combines with J gene TRBJ1-6, with 10 positions matching TRBD1. This CDR3 is built from 14 residues. Trimming cost V 6 bases and J 9 bases; bases outside gene matches: 5. Germline-derived CDR1 and CDR2 are MNHEY and SVGAGI. The CDR3 nucleotides read TGTGCCAGCAGCTCCCGGGACAGGGGTTCACCCCTCCACTTT. Translation: CASSSRDRGSPLHF.

The chain links TRBV7-8 to TRBJ2-2, with 10 bases lining up with TRBD2. Germline assignment: CDR1 SGHVS and CDR2 FQNEAQ. Trimming at V came to 11 bases and at J to 6 bases, leaving 18 bases not matched to a gene. This CDR3 has 17 residues. DNA for the CDR3: TGTGCCGGAAAGGGACAAGATACTAGCGGGACATCCGGGGAGCTGTTTTTT. Translating gives CAGKGQDTSGTSGELFF.

This clonotype came up once. The V and J genes are TRBV4-1 and TRBJ2-5, with unresolved D. The J call may be faulty, since TRBJ2-7 better matches the DNA end. CDR1 MGHRA and CDR2 YSYEKL come from the germline V gene. The CDR3 runs to 15 residues. CDR3 in DNA: TGCGCCAGCAGCCAAGTCTCGGAGCGCGACTACGAGCAGTACTTC. Translating gives CASSQVSERDYEQYF.

Concerning this clonotype: The junction shows a germline mismatch at one end, possibly a read error. V is TRBV6-1 and J is TRBJ2-7; the match to TRBD2 covers 8 bases. CDR1 is MNHNS, CDR2 SASEGT, per germline. The CDR3 is 15 amino acids. The CDR3 DNA follows: TGTGCTAGCAGCTACCAGCGGGGGACGCTCTACGAGCAGTACTTC. Translation gives CASSYQRGTLYEQYF.

V usage is TRBV6-6 and J usage is TRBJ2-4; possibly TRBD2 for D (5 bases). V lost 5 bases, J lost 8 bases, and 10 bases lay in between. Looked up from germline, CDR1 is MNHNY and CDR2 is SVGAGI (reference sequence). CDR3 length: 12 amino acids. CDR3 in DNA: TGTGCCAGCAGTCACCAAGCGGACATTCAGTACTTC. Translating it yields CASSHQADIQYF.

The V call is TRBV6-6, the J call TRBJ2-7, with D possibly being TRBD1 (5 bases). There are 14 residues in the CDR3. Trimming cost V 2 bases and J 2 bases, with 10 bases left between them. Germline V gives CDR1 MNHNY, CDR2 SVGAGI (reference sequence). The chain's CDR3 is CASSYHLRAYEQYF. The CDR3, as DNA: TGTGCCAGCAGTTACCACCTCAGGGCCTACGAGCAGTACTTC.

The rearrangement links TRBV4-3 to TRBJ2-1, with D tentatively TRBD2 (6 bases). The CDR3 runs 17 residues. Germline values: CDR1 LGHNA, CDR2 YSLEER. The ends were cut back, 1 base at V and 2 bases at J, with 15 bases in the middle. For the CDR3, the DNA is TGCGCCAGCAGCCAAGGCGCGGCTAGCGAGGCCTACAATGAGCAGTTCTTC. It yields the protein CASSQGAASEAYNEQFF.

The rearrangement uses TRBV10-3 and TRBJ2-1; tentatively, D is TRBD2 (5 bases). V was pared by 5 bases and J by 0 bases, with 14 bases between. Per the germline V gene, CDR1 is ENHRY and CDR2 is SYGVKD. CDR3 length: 16 amino acids. The CDR3 nucleotides are TGTGCCATCAGTTTTCCGGGATCCAGCTCCTACAATGAGCAGTTCTTC. This gives the protein CAISFPGSSSYNEQFF.

The genes are TRBV7-9 and TRBJ2-1, with 8 bases that match TRBD2. The CDR3 covers 15 residues. CDR1 is SEHNR, CDR2 FQNEAQ, per germline (reference sequence). V shed 5 bases, J shed 4 bases, and the junction held 7 bases outside the gene matches. The CDR3 is CASSPSGRGYNEQFF. The CDR3 DNA follows: TGTGCCAGCAGCCCTTCCGGGAGGGGATACAATGAGCAGTTCTTC.

CDR3 sequence (DNA): TGTGCCAGCAGTGTAACCGGACAGACTACCTACCAAGAGACCCAGTACTTC. It encodes CASSVTGQTTYQETQYF. This rearrangement joins TRBV6-1 to TRBJ2-5, with D perhaps TRBD1 (6 bases). There are 17 residues in the CDR3. Trimming took off 4 bases at V and 0 bases at J, with 18 bases between the two ends. From germline, CDR1 is MNHNS and CDR2 SASEGT.

The chain has TRBV18 and TRBJ2-5; tentatively, D is TRBD1 (6 bases). Trimming removed 0 bases from V and 5 bases from J, with 10 bases in between. From germline, CDR1 is KGHSH and CDR2 LQKENI. The CDR3 is made up of 14 amino acids. The CDR3: CASSPPDRRETQYF. The CDR3 nucleotides are TGTGCCAGCTCACCACCTGACAGGAGGGAGACCCAGTACTTC.

The chain employs TRBV24-1 and TRBJ1-5, with a weak D call TRBD1 (5 bases). V lost 9 bases to trimming and J lost 5 bases, with 16 bases between them. The CDR3 extends over 14 amino acids. Germline V CDR1 and CDR2: KGHDR, SFDVKD. The CDR3 loop is CATYQRGRYQPQHF. In DNA form, the CDR3 reads TGTGCCACCTACCAGCGGGGCCGGTATCAGCCCCAGCATTTT.

V gene TRBV6-2 or TRBV6-3 combines with J gene TRBJ1-5, with D unresolved. This CDR3 spans 14 amino acids. Trimming took 2 bases from V and 5 from J, leaving 10 bases between them. Per germline, CDR1 MNHEY and CDR2 SVGEGT. The CDR3 sequence is CASSYVGRDQPQHF. In DNA form, the CDR3 reads TGTGCCAGCAGTTACGTCGGCAGAGATCAGCCCCAGCATTTT.

J is TRBJ2-3 and V is TRBV29-1, with TRBD2 matching over 7 bases. J was trimmed by 3 bases and V by 6 bases; bases with no gene match: 3. This CDR3 has 12 amino acids. The V gene's germline CDR1 is SQVTM and CDR2 ANQGSEA. CDR3 amino acids: CSVSGATDTQYF. The CDR3 coding sequence is TGCAGCGTCAGCGGGGCGACAGATACGCAGTATTTT.